This T cell receptor (beta chain) came from a study of graft-versus-host responses after intestinal transplantation. Study-level information: Recipients underwent multivisceral, liver-intestinal, or isolated intestinal transplants. All recipients got anti-thymocyte globulin induction, then tacrolimus and steroids for roughly 3 years. Whole-study findings and limits: High graft-versus-host to host-versus-graft clonal ratios were seen in allografts of patients with graft-donor T cell macrochimerism. Early post-transplant falls in HvG clones accompanied the peak levels of circulating GvH clones.

Intraepithelial plus lamina propria lymphocytes were released by processing graft tissue. Germline lookup yields CDR1 SGDLS and CDR2 YYNGEE. The J segment lost 0 bases and the V segment lost 4 bases, leaving 20 bases of the junction unmatched. The CDR3 contains 21 residues. TCRdb's copy holds only in-frame clones and misses some; the assay was immunoSEQ multiplex PCR. Among about 5,700 clones, less than 80% were seen once, and the ten largest hold over 25%. Of note for this clone: Its antigen remains unidentified.

The chain carries TRBV9 and TRBJ2-3; 10 nucleotides agree with TRBD2. The source material was ileum tissue, sampled roughly 310 days after intestinal transplant. The clonotype originates from a human patient who received an intestinal transplant, so some T cells may come from the graft donor. CDR3 region: CASSIPRGGLSSGGSTDTQYF. The CDR3 DNA sequence: TGTGCCAGCAGCATCCCGAGAGGGGGGCTTTCTAGCGGGGGAAGCACAGATACGCAGTATTTT.